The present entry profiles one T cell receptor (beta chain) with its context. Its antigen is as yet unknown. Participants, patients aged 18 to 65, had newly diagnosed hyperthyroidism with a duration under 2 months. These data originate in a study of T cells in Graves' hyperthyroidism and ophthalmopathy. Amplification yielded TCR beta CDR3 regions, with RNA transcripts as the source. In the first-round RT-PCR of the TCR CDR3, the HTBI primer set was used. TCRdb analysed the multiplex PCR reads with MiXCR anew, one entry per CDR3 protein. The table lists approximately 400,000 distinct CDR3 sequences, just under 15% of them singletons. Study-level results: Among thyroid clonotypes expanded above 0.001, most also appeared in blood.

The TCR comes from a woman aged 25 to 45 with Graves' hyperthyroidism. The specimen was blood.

CDR3 coding DNA: TGTGCCAGCAGCCATGACAGGTCGGGCTACACCTTC. Translation gives CASSHDRSGYTF. V and J are TRBV6-2 or TRBV6-3 and TRBJ1-2; D is perhaps TRBD1 (6 bases). Germline values: CDR1 MNHEY, CDR2 SVGEGT. V lost 6 bases to trimming and J lost 8 bases, with 13 bases between them. This CDR3 has 12 amino acids.